Given below is one T cell receptor (beta chain) in context. Germline CDR1 LGHDT, CDR2 YNNKEL (reference sequence). Trimming stripped 5 bases from V and 3 bases from J, with 16 bases between. CDR3 length: 15 residues. The source of the sample is a study of blood T cell repertoires in COVID-19. Whole-study context: The United States, Italy and Spain were the sources of the acute and convalescent COVID-19 samples. The analysed material was cDNA or gDNA that came from T cells, B-cell-depleted T cells, or PBMCs.

Authors' analysis steps: Reference gene primer amplification in the assay estimated nucleated cell counts. Sequencing was performed with immunoSEQ multiplex PCR; in TCRdb, only in-frame clones are kept and a portion is missing. For V, J and clone size, that table is used; D and trimming come from the DNA. The sample records a few hundred thousand clones, approximately 86% being singletons. The sample consisted of peripheral blood. This receptor was identified in a woman aged 45 to 65 who had recovered from COVID-19. The chain has TRBV3-1 (or the pseudogene TRBV3-2) and TRBJ1-2, with D unresolved. For the CDR3, the DNA is TGTGCCAGCAGCATCCGGCCCGGGGATCACTATGGCTACACCTTC. Protein: CASSIRPGDHYGYTF.